This TCR beta chain was profiled in a study of identifying expanded T cells in peripheral blood. Study results and caveats: Clone count variance between approximately 2-week samples rose with total template count.

No infections or other immune events were documented during collection. Generated by immunoSEQ multiplex PCR, the TCRdb table keeps only in-frame clones and is missing some. This table holds roughly 100,000 clones, about 91% found once. The CDR3 has 18 amino acids. The germline gives CDR1 ENHRY, CDR2 SYGVKD. Trimming removed 0 bases at V and 6 bases at J, with 24 bases between. On this clone: Antigen unknown.

The chain joins TRBV10-3 to TRBJ2-7; D may correspond to TRBD1 or TRBD2 (5 bases each). This receptor was taken from a person between 18 and 75 years old in good health. The sequencing input was blood. Here the CDR3 reads CAISESAALGAKNFEQYF. The CDR3 bases are TGTGCCATCAGTGAGTCGGCGGCCCTCGGGGCTAAAAACTTCGAGCAGTACTTC.